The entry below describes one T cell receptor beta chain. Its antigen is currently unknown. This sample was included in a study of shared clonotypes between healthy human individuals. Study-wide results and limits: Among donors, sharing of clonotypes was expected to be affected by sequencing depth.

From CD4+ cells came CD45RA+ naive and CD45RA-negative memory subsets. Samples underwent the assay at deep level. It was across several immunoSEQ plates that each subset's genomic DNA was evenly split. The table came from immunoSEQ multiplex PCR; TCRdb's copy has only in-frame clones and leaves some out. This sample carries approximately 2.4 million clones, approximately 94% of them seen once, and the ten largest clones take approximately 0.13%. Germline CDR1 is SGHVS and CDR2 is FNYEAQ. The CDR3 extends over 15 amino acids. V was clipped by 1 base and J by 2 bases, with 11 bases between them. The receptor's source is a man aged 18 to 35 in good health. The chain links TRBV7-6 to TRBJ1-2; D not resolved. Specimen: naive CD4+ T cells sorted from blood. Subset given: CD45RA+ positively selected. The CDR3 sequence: CASSLGAGPNYGYTF. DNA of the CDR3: TGTGCCAGCAGCTTAGGAGCAGGACCAAACTATGGCTACACCTTC. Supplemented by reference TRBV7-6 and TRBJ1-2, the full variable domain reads GAGVSQSPRYKVTKRGQDVALRCDPISGHVSLYWYRQALGQGPEFLTYFNYEAQQDKSGLPNDRFSAERPEGSISTLTIQRTEQRDSAMYRCASSLGAGPNYGYTFGSGTRLTVV.